This is a list of T cell receptor beta chains from one sample in a study of shared clonotypes between healthy human individuals. Some clones are missing from TCRdb's copy, which holds only in-frame ones; the method was immunoSEQ multiplex PCR. The sample shows more than 2 million clones, 85% to 95% of them seen only once. The sample consisted of naive CD8+ T cells sorted from blood. The receptors originated from a young man in good health. Both conserved end residues are part of each CDR3. D genes are given only for firm matches. Only part of the rows carry a size: once, few, many, or a class if the clone is expanded.

D gene	clone size	V gene	J gene	CDR3 DNA	CDR3 protein
.	.	TRBV2	TRBJ2-7	TGTGCCAGTGCATGGCTAGCGAGCTCCTACGAGCAGTACTTC	CASAWLASSYEQYF
.	few	TRBV6-5	TRBJ1-2	TGTGCCAGCAGTATGGTGAGCAGTCGTGGCTACACCTTC	CASSMVSSRGYTF
TRBD2	.	TRBV29-1	TRBJ2-4	TGCAGCGGACTAGCACTAGCCAAAAACATTCAGTACTTC	CSGLALAKNIQYF
.	.	TRBV6-6	TRBJ2-5	TGTGCCAGCAGTTACTCGCAGGGCGGTGGGGAGACCCAGTACTTC	CASSYSQGGGETQYF
.	.	TRBV10-1	TRBJ2-5	TGCGCCAGCAGTGAGTCGGGGGGGCCGGAGACCCAGTACTTC	CASSESGGPETQYF
TRBD2	.	TRBV5-4	TRBJ2-5	TGTGCCAGCAGCTTGGTAGCAGCGGGGGTTTACCAAGAGACCCAGTACTTC	CASSLVAAGVYQETQYF
.	.	TRBV5-4	TRBJ2-7	TGTGCCAGCAGCTTGGGAGTCTCATCCTACGAGCAGTACTTC	CASSLGVSSYEQYF
TRBD1	.	TRBV28	TRBJ1-2	TGTGCCAGCAGTCACCGCGGGACAGGGTTTGGCTACACCTTC	CASSHRGTGFGYTF
.	.	TRBV7-8	TRBJ2-3	TGTGCCAGCAGACGCCCCGGGGGCACAGATACGCAGTATTTT	CASRRPGGTDTQYF
.	.	TRBV27	TRBJ2-1	TGTGCCAGCAGTTCAGGGCTTCCCTCCTACAATGAGCAGTTCTTC	CASSSGLPSYNEQFF
TRBD1	.	TRBV7-9	TRBJ2-7	TGTGCCAGCAGTATTGTACAGGGGGCTTACGAGCAGTACTTC	CASSIVQGAYEQYF
.	few	TRBV7-9	TRBJ1-5	TGTGCCAGCAGCTTGGACGGATACAATCAGCCCCAGCATTTT	CASSLDGYNQPQHF
TRBD1	.	TRBV7-2	TRBJ2-7	TGTGCCAGCAGCTCACCGGGACAGGGGCCTTACGAGCAGTACTTC	CASSSPGQGPYEQYF
TRBD2	.	TRBV5-1	TRBJ2-7	TGCGCCAGCAGCCCCATAGCGGGGGGGTACGAGCAGTACTTC	CASSPIAGGYEQYF
.	.	TRBV15	TRBJ2-5	TGTGCCACCAGCAGTGGGTTCGCGGGACGGGTGTGGGAGACCCAGTACTTC	CATSSGFAGRVWETQYF
.	.	TRBV2	TRBJ2-1	TGTGCCAGCAGTGTTGGCGGTCACAATGAGCAGTTCTTC	CASSVGGHNEQFF
TRBD1	.	TRBV6-5	TRBJ1-5	TGTGCCAGCAGTTCCAGACAGGGGGCGTACAATCAGCCCCAGCATTTT	CASSSRQGAYNQPQHF
TRBD1	.	TRBV5-1	TRBJ2-2	TGCGCCAGCAGCTTGGGACGACAGGGATTGGCCGGGGAGCTGTTTTTT	CASSLGRQGLAGELFF
TRBD2	once	TRBV10-1	TRBJ2-7	TGCGCCAGCAGTGCCCTAGCGGGAGACGAGCAGTACTTC	CASSALAGDEQYF
.	.	TRBV5-1	TRBJ2-7	TGCGCCAGCAGCGAGGGACATGGCTACGAGCAGTACTTC	CASSEGHGYEQYF
TRBD1	.	TRBV4-1	TRBJ1-2	TGCGCCAGCAGCCAAGGGGCAACGGACAGGGAGATTACGGGCTACACCTTC	CASSQGATDREITGYTF
TRBD1	.	TRBV10-3	TRBJ1-2	TGTGCCATCAGTGAAGACAGGGAGAACTATGGCTACACCTTC	CAISEDRENYGYTF
.	.	TRBV28	TRBJ2-4	TGTGCCAGCAGTTTATCAGGGTCGGGGGCTGGACAGTACTTC	CASSLSGSGAGQYF
TRBD2	.	TRBV2	TRBJ2-7	TGTGCCAGCAGTGAAGCCGGCCAGCGGGGGAGGGGCGAGCAGTACTTC	CASSEAGQRGRGEQYF
.	.	TRBV7-9	TRBJ1-4	TGTGCCAGCAGCATTATTCTTAGGGCAACTAATGAAAAACTGTTTTTT	CASSIILRATNEKLFF
TRBD1	.	TRBV4-2	TRBJ1-2	TGTGCCAGCAGCCAAGATCCTCCTGACAGGGGAGTGGGGGGCTACACCTTC	CASSQDPPDRGVGGYTF
TRBD1	.	TRBV25-1	TRBJ1-1	TGTGCCAGCAGTGAATATGGACAGGGAGTAGCTTTCTTT	CASSEYGQGVAFF
.	.	TRBV14	TRBJ2-7	TGTGCCAGCAGCCAAGTTCGGGCAGGTTTAGACGAGCAGTACTTC	CASSQVRAGLDEQYF
.	.	TRBV19	TRBJ2-7	TGTGCCAGTAGTAGGTGGGCCGAAAGCTCCTACGAGCAGTACTTC	CASSRWAESSYEQYF
.	.	TRBV2	TRBJ2-1	TGTGCCAGCAGTGACGCGTGGAGCTCCTACAATGAGCAGTTCTTC	CASSDAWSSYNEQFF
.	.	TRBV5-4	TRBJ2-7	TGTGCCAGCAGCTTAATAGGGACCTACGAGCAGTACTTC	CASSLIGTYEQYF
TRBD1	few	TRBV27	TRBJ2-2	TGTGCCAGCAGTTTATCTTCGGGACAGGGTTGGACCGGGGAGCTGTTTTTT	CASSLSSGQGWTGELFF
.	once	TRBV7-9	TRBJ2-7	TGTGCCAGCAGCGCCACCGACAGCTACGAGCAGTACTTC	CASSATDSYEQYF
.	.	TRBV10-3	TRBJ1-1	TGTGCCATCAGTGAGTCTTCTGGGAAGGAGGCTTTCTTT	CAISESSGKEAFF
TRBD1	.	TRBV27	TRBJ1-2	TGTGCCAGCAGTTCCAGCTCGACAGGGGGCCATGGCTACACCTTC	CASSSSSTGGHGYTF
.	.	TRBV5-4	TRBJ2-3	TGTGCCAGCAGCTTGGGTACAACTAGCACAGATACGCAGTATTTT	CASSLGTTSTDTQYF
.	.	TRBV14	TRBJ1-4	TGTGCCAGCAGCTACACCCCACCCGGGGGCGGGAATGAAAAACTGTTTTTT	CASSYTPPGGGNEKLFF
TRBD2	.	TRBV2	TRBJ2-1	TGTGCCAGCAGCCCCACGACTAGCGGGACGGGTAATGAGCAGTTCTTC	CASSPTTSGTGNEQFF
TRBD2	.	TRBV25-1	TRBJ2-7	TGTGCCAGCCGAGGACTAGCGGGCGCCTCCTACGAGCAGTACTTC	CASRGLAGASYEQYF
TRBD2	.	TRBV15	TRBJ2-2	TGTGCCACCAGCAGAGCCGGACTAGCGTCGGGCGGGGAGCTGTTTTTT	CATSRAGLASGGELFF
.	.	TRBV7-9	TRBJ1-4	TGTGCCAGCAGCTTAGTGCCGGATATGGATGAAAAACTGTTTTTT	CASSLVPDMDEKLFF
TRBD2	.	TRBV10-3	TRBJ2-5	TGTGCCATCAGTGAGGAACGGGGGGGTCCTCAAGAGACCCAGTACTTC	CAISEERGGPQETQYF
TRBD1	.	TRBV7-9	TRBJ1-1	TGTGCCAGCAGCTTAGCGCAGGGGACAGAGAACACTGAAGCTTTCTTT	CASSLAQGTENTEAFF